This entry lists 30 T cell receptor beta chains sequenced from one sample in a study of molecular identifiers for immune sequencing clone quantification. TCRdb passed the PCR reads through MiXCR, listing each CDR3 protein once. Of nearly 650,000 distinct CDR3 sequences listed, approximately 24% are singletons. Sequencing was done on a sample of naive CD8+ T cells from blood, with Jurkat cell RNA spiked in. Subset reported: FACS-sorted CD8+CD4-CCR7+CD45RA+ naive T cells. The receptor source for this set is a human donor in good health. Some libraries in this study had Jurkat cell RNA spiked in.

V is TRBV5-4 and J is TRBJ2-1; no clear D gene. The length of the CDR3 is 13 residues. Trimming cost V 9 bases and J 4 bases, with 14 bases left between them. Germline assignment: CDR1 SGHNT and CDR2 YYREEE (reference sequence). The CDR3 DNA is TGTGCCATACACAACGGAGATTACAATGAGCAGTTCTTC. It encodes CAIHNGDYNEQFF. The full variable domain, its missing parts supplied by reference TRBV5-4 and TRBJ2-1, is ETGVTQSPTHLIKTRGQQVTLRCSSQSGHNTVSWYQQALGQGPQFIFQYYREEENGRGNFPPRFSGLQFPNYSSELNVNALELDDSALYLCAIHNGDYNEQFFGPGTRLTVL.

This chain connects TRBV7-9 to TRBJ2-6; 9 nucleotides align to TRBD2. CDR3 length equals 19 residues. Germline V CDR1 and CDR2: SEHNR, FQNEAQ (reference sequence). V lost 5 bases, J lost 4 bases, and 15 bases stayed unmatched. The CDR3 reads CASSLSGSGGPLGANVLTF. CDR3 coding DNA: TGTGCCAGCAGCCTATCAGGTAGCGGGGGACCTCTCGGGGCCAACGTCCTGACTTTC.

This clonotype was seen repeatedly, ten times or more. This chain links TRBV20-1 with TRBJ2-3; D unclear. This CDR3 comprises 19 residues. The ends were cut back, 0 bases at V and 0 bases at J, with 22 bases in the middle. Germline CDR1 and CDR2: DFQATT and SNEGSKA (reference sequence). The CDR3 region is CSARDLAHSGRLSTDTQYF. The CDR3 DNA reads as TGCAGTGCTAGAGATTTGGCCCACTCCGGTAGGCTAAGCACAGATACGCAGTATTTT.

This clonotype has a handful of counts. J is TRBJ2-7 and V is TRBV19, with 7 bases aligning to TRBD1. This CDR3 comprises 15 residues. The junction had 10 bases not matched to a gene; V was cut back by 2 bases and J by 6 bases. Germline loops: CDR1 LNHDA, CDR2 SQIVND (reference sequence). CDR3 sequence reads: CASSITGRGPSEQYF. CDR3 coding DNA: TGTGCCAGTAGTATAACGGGAAGGGGGCCGTCCGAGCAGTACTTC. Supplemented by reference TRBV19 and TRBJ2-7, the full variable domain reads DGGITQSPKYLFRKEGQNVTLSCEQNLNHDAMYWYRQDPGQGLRLIYYSQIVNDFQKGDIAEGYSVSREKKESFPLTVTSAQKNPTAFYLCASSITGRGPSEQYFGPGTRLTVT.

The table lists this clonotype with many counts. CDR3 amino acids: CASSLGPSDEQFF. CDR3 sequence (DNA): TGTGCCAGCAGCTTAGGACCTTCGGATGAGCAGTTCTTC. The chain couples TRBV7-6 to TRBJ2-1; D not certain. Germline V gives CDR1 SGHVS, CDR2 FNYEAQ. The V end lost 1 base, the J end lost 8 bases, and 9 bases lay between the germline ends. The CDR3 contains 13 residues.

This clonotype was found many times. The V and J genes are TRBV6-2 or TRBV6-3 and TRBJ2-3; D may correspond to TRBD1 or TRBD2 (5 bases each). V lost 4 bases to trimming and J lost 5 bases, with 16 bases between them. CDR1 and CDR2 from the germline V gene are MNHEY and SVGEGT. The CDR3 is made up of 15 amino acids. The CDR3 sequence: CASSSPSGGVDTQYF. The CDR3 DNA reads as TGTGCCAGCAGTTCCCCGTCTGGGGGTGTAGATACGCAGTATTTT.

Comments on this clonotype: One junction end disagrees with the germline gene, perhaps due to a read error. This chain links TRBV29-1 with TRBJ2-7; D is possibly TRBD2 (5 bases). Germline-derived CDR1 and CDR2 are SQVTM and ANQGSEA. This CDR3 is built from 15 residues. The chain's CDR3 is CSVEDPRAGSSEQYF. For the CDR3, the DNA is TGCAGCGTTGAAGATCCGAGGGCGGGCTCCTCCGAGCAGTACTTC.

A note on this clonotype: A much bigger clone sits one base away, suggesting this may be a read error. The chain uses TRBV4-1 and TRBJ1-4; a weak D match, TRBD1 (5 bases). This CDR3 has 14 amino acids. CDR1 is MGHRA, CDR2 YSYEKL, per germline. As DNA, the CDR3 is TGCGCCAGCAGCCAAGGTGGGGCGGCTGAAGAACTGTTTTTT. Residues: CASSQGGAAEELFF.

This clonotype was seen many times. The rearrangement links TRBV20-1 to TRBJ2-1; D remains ambiguous. This CDR3 has 11 amino acids. From germline, CDR1 is DFQATT and CDR2 SNEGSKA (reference sequence). Trimming cost V 8 bases and J 7 bases, with 12 bases left between them. CDR3 nucleotides: TGCAGTTCGGTCGAGACGAATGAGCAGTTCTTC. This gives the protein CSSVETNEQFF.

This clonotype was recorded a few times. J is TRBJ1-1 and V is TRBV25-1; 7 bases are shared with TRBD1. Trimming at V came to 2 bases and at J to 6 bases, leaving 15 bases not matched to a gene. The CDR3 consists of 17 residues. CDR1 and CDR2 (germline): MGHDK, SYGVNS. CDR3 sequence (DNA): TGTGCCAGCAGTGAAAGGGTACTAGACAGGGAGTCCCCTGAAGCTTTCTTT. This gives the protein CASSERVLDRESPEAFF.

The chain carries TRBV28 and TRBJ1-1; perhaps TRBD1 as D (5 bases). V dropped 11 bases and J dropped 0 bases, with 16 bases sitting between them. The CDR3 loop spans 14 amino acids. Germline V gene lookup returns CDR1 MDHEN and CDR2 SYDVKM. The CDR3 DNA is TGTGCCGGCATCGTGGGGCATCTGAACACTGAAGCTTTCTTT. This sequence encodes CAGIVGHLNTEAFF.

Points on this clonotype: Given a much more abundant clone one base away, this may be a read error. Given the absence of the conserved phenylalanine or tryptophan at the CDR3 end, a read error is likely. The chain joins TRBV6-5 to TRBJ1-1; D remains ambiguous. Germline V CDR1 and CDR2: MNHEY, SVGAGI. The CDR3 extends over 14 amino acids. Trimming cost V 8 bases and J 0 bases, with 13 bases left between them. CDR3 nucleotide sequence: TGTGCCAGCTTTTCGGGGAGCATGAACACTGAAGCTTTCATT. This encodes CASFSGSMNTEAFI.

As regards this clonotype: One junction end does not reproduce the germline sequence, and a read error may be involved. The chain couples TRBV4-3 to TRBJ1-1; D remains unclear. Germline CDR1 reads LGHNA; CDR2 reads YSLEER. This CDR3 spans 12 amino acids. Here the CDR3 reads CASSQGNTGAFF. CDR3 nucleotide sequence: TGCGCCAGCAGCCAGGGTAACACTGGAGCTTTCTTT.

The rearrangement links TRBV12-3 or TRBV12-4 to TRBJ2-7; 9 bases map to TRBD2. This CDR3 has 15 amino acids. Trimming removed 1 base from V and 2 bases from J; junction bases left unmatched: 3. In DNA, the CDR3 is TGTGCCAGCAGTTTAGAGGCTAGCGGGACCTACGAGCAGTACTTC. Its protein product is CASSLEASGTYEQYF.

A few counts support this clonotype. The chain is built from TRBV7-9 and TRBJ2-7; the D gene is possibly TRBD2 (6 bases). Trimming stripped 5 bases from V and 7 bases from J, with 15 bases between. Per the germline V gene, CDR1 is SEHNR and CDR2 is FQNEAQ (reference sequence). The CDR3 extends over 13 amino acids. The CDR3 loop reads CASSPPAAGEQYF. CDR3 nucleotide sequence: TGTGCCAGCAGCCCGCCAGCGGCGGGGGAGCAGTACTTC.

In its sample, this clonotype was seen many times. The gene calls are TRBV3-1 and TRBJ1-1; unclear D gene. Germline V lookup: CDR1 LGHDT, CDR2 YNNKEL (reference sequence). Trimming removed 0 bases from V and 10 bases from J, with 12 bases in between. This CDR3 is built from 13 residues. The CDR3 loop reads CASSQDTNWAAFF. CDR3 DNA sequence: TGTGCCAGCAGCCAAGATACTAATTGGGCAGCTTTCTTT.

The table lists this clonotype with a few counts. Possible read error: a much larger clone is one base away. The chain joins TRBV7-2 to TRBJ2-3; D is perhaps TRBD1 (6 bases). The CDR3 is 15 amino acids. V shed 5 bases and J shed 8 bases, with 20 bases lying between them. CDR1 is SGHTA, CDR2 FQGNSA, per germline. This chain's CDR3 is CASSPTLLQGGTQYF. CDR3 DNA sequence: TGTGCCAGCAGCCCAACTTTGCTACAGGGCGGTACGCAGTATTTT.

V gene TRBV7-9 combines with J gene TRBJ2-5, with 7 bases matching TRBD1. Looked up from germline, CDR1 is SEHNR and CDR2 is FQNEAQ (reference sequence). This CDR3 has 14 amino acids. The trim removed 7 bases at V and 5 bases at J, leaving 10 bases unmatched. The CDR3 loop is CASTPPTGPETQYF. The CDR3 DNA follows: TGTGCCAGCACCCCGCCGACAGGGCCGGAGACCCAGTACTTC.

This clonotype was seen a handful of times. This rearrangement joins TRBV24-1 to TRBJ2-2; 12 bases agree with TRBD1. Looked up from germline, CDR1 is KGHDR and CDR2 is SFDVKD. This CDR3 contains 16 residues. The junction had 4 bases not matched to a gene; V was cut back by 3 bases and J by 6 bases. The CDR3, as DNA: TGTGCCACCAGTGATGAGGGACAGGGGGCTTCCGGGGAGCTGTTTTTT. Translation gives CATSDEGQGASGELFF.

This clonotype was counted many times. The J gene is TRBJ1-1, the V gene TRBV28, with a tentative D call TRBD1 (6 bases). The CDR3 is 16 amino acids. The germline V gene encodes CDR1 MDHEN and CDR2 SYDVKM. Trimming shortened V by 5 bases and J by 0 bases, and 16 bases separated the two germline ends. CDR3 loop: CASSPRTATLNTEAFF. CDR3 in DNA: TGTGCCAGCAGTCCACGGACAGCTACGCTGAACACTGAAGCTTTCTTT.

This clonotype was detected only once. The final CDR3 position lacks the conserved phenylalanine or tryptophan, pointing to a likely read error. This chain links TRBV6-5 with TRBJ1-1; no definite D call. CDR3 length: 15 amino acids. CDR1 and CDR2 from the germline V gene are MNHEY and SVGAGI. The ends were cut back, 8 bases at V and 0 bases at J, with 16 bases in the middle. Written as DNA, the CDR3 is TGTGCCAGCCGAACCGAAATACAGTTGAACACTGAAGCTTTCATT. It codes for CASRTEIQLNTEAFI.

This clonotype turned up a few times. The CDR3 protein is CASSLDVAGGETDTQYF. The CDR3 DNA reads TGTGCCAGCAGCTTAGATGTTGCGGGGGGGGAGACAGATACGCAGTATTTT. The V call is TRBV7-6, the J call TRBJ2-3, with 9 nucleotides matching TRBD2. The J segment lost 3 bases and the V segment lost 1 base, leaving 8 bases of the junction unmatched. The germline V gene encodes CDR1 SGHVS and CDR2 FNYEAQ. This CDR3 comprises 17 residues.

About this clonotype itself: At one boundary the junction diverges from the germline segment, which might be a read error. This chain links TRBV4-3 with TRBJ2-2, with D possibly called TRBD1 or TRBD2 (5 bases each). This CDR3 has 12 residues. The V gene's germline CDR1 is LGHNA and CDR2 YSLEER. The CDR3 loop is CASSWGTGELVF. The CDR3 region has the DNA TGCGCCAGCAGCTGGGGGACCGGGGAGCTGGTTTTT.

For this clonotype: This may be a read error: a much more frequent sequence differs by one nucleotide. The chain carries TRBV14 and TRBJ2-5; D might be TRBD1 (6 bases). CDR1 is SGHDN and CDR2 is FVKESK in the germline V gene. This CDR3 spans 19 amino acids. The CDR3 reads CASSQDRLPGQGLQEPQYF. The DNA of the CDR3 is TGTGCCAGCAGCCAAGATCGTCTCCCGGGGCAGGGGCTCCAAGAGCCCCAGTACTTC.

Ten or more counts support this clonotype. The chain is built from TRBV19 and TRBJ2-7, with 8 positions matching TRBD1. V gave up 6 bases and J gave up 3 bases; unmatched junction bases: 10. The germline gives CDR1 LNHDA, CDR2 SQIVND (reference sequence). CDR3 size: 15 residues. The CDR3 spells CASSPRTGPHYEQYF. The CDR3 DNA reads TGTGCCAGTAGCCCACGGACAGGGCCCCACTACGAGCAGTACTTC. The whole variable domain, filled in from reference TRBV19 and TRBJ2-7, reads DGGITQSPKYLFRKEGQNVTLSCEQNLNHDAMYWYRQDPGQGLRLIYYSQIVNDFQKGDIAEGYSVSREKKESFPLTVTSAQKNPTAFYLCASSPRTGPHYEQYFGPGTRLTVT.

Worth noting for this clonotype: The junction does not match germline at one end; this may be a read error. CDR3 DNA: TGTGCCAGCAGCTTAGCTGGGGGCCTGAACGCTGAAGCTTTCTTT. Translating it yields CASSLAGGLNAEAFF. The rearrangement uses TRBV13 and TRBJ1-1; tentatively, D is TRBD1 (6 bases). CDR1 and CDR2 (germline): PRHDT, FYEKMQ (reference sequence). The CDR3 covers 15 residues.

This clonotype was detected ten times or more. The V call is TRBV7-6, the J call TRBJ2-3, with D possibly matching TRBD2 (6 bases). The CDR3 totals 17 residues. The V end was cut by 5 bases, the J end by 1 base, with 19 bases between. From germline, CDR1 is SGHVS and CDR2 FNYEAQ. CDR3 bases: TGTGCCAGCAGCCCCGATCAGCGGGCTCTTCGCACAGATACGCAGTATTTT. Translated, it gives CASSPDQRALRTDTQYF.

The genes are TRBV27 and TRBJ2-7; D gene uncertain. The V end was cut by 1 base, the J end by 0 bases, with 10 bases between. Germline CDR1 and CDR2: MNHEY and SMNVEV (reference sequence). The CDR3 is made up of 15 amino acids. CDR3 residues: CASSLYDPSSYEQYF. The CDR3 region has the DNA TGTGCCAGCAGTTTATACGATCCAAGCTCCTACGAGCAGTACTTC.

The chain employs TRBV11-2 and TRBJ2-7; D may be TRBD2 (5 bases). CDR1 is SGHAT, CDR2 FQNNGV, per germline. Trimming left V 4 bases short and J 2 bases short, with 18 bases between. This CDR3 is built from 16 residues. CDR3 in DNA: TGTGCCAGCAGCTCCCCGGTTTCGGGAATCCCCTACGAGCAGTACTTC. Residues: CASSSPVSGIPYEQYF. The full variable domain, completed using reference TRBV11-2 and TRBJ2-7, is EAGVAQSPRYKIIEKRQSVAFWCNPISGHATLYWYQQILGQGPKLLIQFQNNGVVDDSQLPKDRFSAERLKGVDSTLKIQPAKLEDSAVYLCASSSPVSGIPYEQYFGPGTRLTVT.

On this clonotype itself: A much larger clonotype is one base distant, so this may be a read error. The chain is built from TRBV4-1 and TRBJ1-5, with TRBD1 matching 9 bases. The germline CDR1 and CDR2 sequences are MGHRA and YSYEKL. The CDR3 has 15 amino acids. The CDR3 sequence: CASGHVQGANQPQHF. The CDR3 DNA reads TGCGCCAGCGGCCACGTACAGGGGGCCAATCAGCCCCAGCATTTT.